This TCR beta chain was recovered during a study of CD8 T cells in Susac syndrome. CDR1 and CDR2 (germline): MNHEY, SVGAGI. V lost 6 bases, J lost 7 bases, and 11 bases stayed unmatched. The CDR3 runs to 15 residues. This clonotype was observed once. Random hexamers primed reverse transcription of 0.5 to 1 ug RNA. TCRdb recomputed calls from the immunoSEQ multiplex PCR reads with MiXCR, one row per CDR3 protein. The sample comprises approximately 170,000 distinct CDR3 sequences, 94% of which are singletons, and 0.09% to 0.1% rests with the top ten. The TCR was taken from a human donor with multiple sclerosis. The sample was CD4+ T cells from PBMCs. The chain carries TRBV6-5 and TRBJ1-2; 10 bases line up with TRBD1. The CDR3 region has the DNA TGTGCCAGCAGACGGCCCGGACAGGGGGAGATTGGCTACACCTTC. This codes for CASRRPGQGEIGYTF.